The 6 T cell receptor beta chains below were found in one sample sequenced in a study of cytomegalovirus exposure and HLA in healthy donors. With 60 Vbeta and 13 Jbeta primers, the PCR was carried out. Using immunoSEQ multiplex PCR, the repertoire was profiled, and TCRdb retains in-frame clones only, with some absent. The data hold about 210,000 clones, with about 83% observed a single time. The sequencing input was PBMCs. These receptors originate from a woman in her forties or fifties in good health and CMV-seropositive.

V is TRBV6-5 and J is TRBJ2-2; 9 bases agree with TRBD2. The CDR3 spans 16 residues. CDR1 MNHEY and CDR2 SVGAGI come from the germline V gene. The V and J ends lost 2 bases and 3 bases, in that order; junction bases with no gene match: 4. The CDR3 bases are TGTGCCAGCAGTTACACCCGGACTAGCGACACCGGGGAGCTGTTTTTT. This gives the protein CASSYTRTSDTGELFF.

The chain has TRBV6-4 and TRBJ2-3, with 8 bases that match TRBD1. Germline V lookup: CDR1 MRHNA, CDR2 SNTAGT. V shed 5 bases and J 2 bases; nucleotides not matched to a gene: 6. This CDR3 is 15 amino acids long. The CDR3 DNA follows: TGTGCCAGCAGTTCCCGACAGGGGCTCACAGATACGCAGTATTTT. As protein: CASSSRQGLTDTQYF.

The chain employs TRBV30 and TRBJ2-1; 15 bases match TRBD2. The CDR3 length is 17 residues. The germline gives CDR1 GTSNPN, CDR2 SVGIG (reference sequence). V shed 7 bases and J 2 bases; nucleotides not matched to a gene: 9. For the CDR3, the DNA is TGTGCCTCCACCGGGACTAGCGGGGGGACCACCTACAATGAGCAGTTCTTC. As protein: CASTGTSGGTTYNEQFF.

DNA for the CDR3: TGTGCCAGCAGTTACTCGAGGACAGGGAACACTGAAGCTTTCTTT. Protein sequence: CASSYSRTGNTEAFF. V usage is TRBV6-5 and J usage is TRBJ1-1; 7 nucleotides align to TRBD1. J lost 1 base, V lost 0 bases, and 2 bases had no gene match. The CDR3 is 15 residues long. CDR1 is MNHEY, CDR2 SVGAGI, per germline.

The V and J genes are TRBV7-6 and TRBJ2-3; 8 nucleotides match TRBD1. This CDR3 is built from 16 residues. After removal of 6 bases from V and 3 bases from J, the junction contained 11 bases not matched to a gene. The germline V gene encodes CDR1 SGHVS and CDR2 FNYEAQ. The CDR3: CASSYLGQGGTDTQYF. In DNA form, the CDR3 reads TGTGCCAGCAGTTACCTCGGACAGGGTGGAACAGATACGCAGTATTTT.

The CDR3 protein is CASSDRPENGYTF. In nucleotides, the CDR3 is TGTGCCAGCAGTGATCGGCCGGAGAATGGCTACACCTTC. This chain joins TRBV6-4 and TRBJ1-2; D unclear. The ends were cut back, 3 bases at V and 6 bases at J, with 11 bases in the middle. The CDR3 extends over 13 amino acids. Germline CDR1 and CDR2: MRHNA and SNTAGT.